Listed here is a single TCR beta chain. Its target is unknown. The data are from a study of beta chain features in type 1 diabetes. General study points: The VDJ junctions of type 1 diabetes patients carried fewer insertions and more deletions. Type 1 diabetes patients had TCRB CDR3s that were shorter (moderately but significantly so) in all four CD4+ subsets. Compared with healthy donors, patients appeared to share more similar naive, central memory and regulatory TCRB repertoires.

The CDR3 contains 16 residues. V gave up 5 bases and J gave up 0 bases, with 13 bases separating them. CDR1 SGHTA and CDR2 FQGNSA come from the germline V gene. In all sorted populations, purity surpassed 98%. What was sequenced were expressed TCRB transcripts, since all of the isolated RNA had been reverse transcribed. Here immunoSEQ multiplex PCR was the method, and the copy in TCRdb shows in-frame clones only, minus some. Here the sample spans 350,000 to 400,000 clones, about 14% being singletons. Sequencing was done on a sample of naive CD4+ T cells from blood. The chain links TRBV7-2 to TRBJ2-2, with D possibly matching TRBD1 (5 bases). The sequence came from a woman younger than 30 in good health. CDR3: CASSPTVTANTGELFF. CDR3 bases: TGTGCCAGCAGCCCTACTGTGACAGCGAACACCGGGGAGCTGTTTTTT.